The 9 T cell receptor beta chains in this list originate from one sample, sequenced in a study of sequential checkpoint blockade in melanoma. Treatment of the sample: randomized to nivolumab then ipilimumab (arm A) or the reverse (arm B). The method was immunoSEQ multiplex PCR; TCRdb's version includes in-frame clones alone and lacks a portion of them. The data contain about 28,000 clones, roughly nine tenths of them seen just once; the ten biggest clones take up about 15%. The material sequenced was CD8+ T cells sorted from blood (inferred from file names), taken from a patient given nivolumab and ipilimumab in sequence. Every receptor here comes from a human donor with melanoma.

The chain recombines TRBV28 with TRBJ2-5, with TRBD2 matching over 10 bases. Trimming at V came to 1 base and at J to 1 base, leaving 9 bases not matched to a gene. Germline V gene sequence: CDR1 MDHEN, CDR2 SYDVKM. CDR3 length: 18 amino acids. CDR3 nucleotides: TGTGCCAGCAGTTTATTGTCGTCAGCGGGAGGGCCCCAAGAGACCCAGTACTTC. Translated, it gives CASSLLSSAGGPQETQYF.

The chain joins TRBV5-6 to TRBJ1-1; D gene uncertain. The V end lost 1 base, the J end lost 1 base, and 5 bases lay between the germline ends. Germline V CDR1 and CDR2: SGHDT, YYEEEE. The CDR3 covers 13 residues. CDR3 nucleotide sequence: TGTGCCAGCAGCTTGTCCCAGAACACTGAAGCTTTCTTT. Translated: CASSLSQNTEAFF.

The chain carries TRBV28 and TRBJ2-7, with D possibly matching TRBD2 (5 bases). The CDR3 is 15 amino acids. The germline gives CDR1 MDHEN, CDR2 SYDVKM. The V end was cut by 4 bases, the J end by 0 bases, with 13 bases between. The CDR3 sequence is CASSSALGSSYEQYF. CDR3 nucleotide sequence: TGTGCCAGCAGTTCGGCCTTGGGGAGCTCCTACGAGCAGTACTTC.

V and J are TRBV28 and TRBJ2-7; 10 nucleotides match TRBD2. This CDR3 has 14 residues. V lost 9 bases and J lost 6; bases outside the gene matches: 11. The germline gives CDR1 MDHEN, CDR2 SYDVKM. CDR3 residues: CASKLAGTPIEQYF. The CDR3 DNA follows: TGTGCCAGTAAACTAGCGGGAACTCCTATCGAGCAGTACTTC. Full variable domain (remainder filled in from reference TRBV28 and TRBJ2-7): DVKVTQSSRYLVKRTGEKVFLECVQDMDHENMFWYRQDPGLGLRLIYFSYDVKMKEKGDIPEGYSVSREKKERFSLILESASTNQTSMYLCASKLAGTPIEQYFGPGTRLTVT.

The genes are TRBV7-6 and TRBJ1-5; 7 positions match TRBD1. The CDR3 covers 15 residues. Germline CDR1 is SGHVS and CDR2 is FNYEAQ. The ends lost 2 bases at V and 4 bases at J; junction bases unmatched: 5. This CDR3 is CASSLRGGKNQPQHF. Here the CDR3 DNA reads TGTGCCAGCAGCTTAAGAGGGGGCAAAAATCAGCCCCAGCATTTT.

The chain recombines TRBV4-3 with TRBJ2-3; tentatively, D is TRBD1 (6 bases). CDR1 LGHNA and CDR2 YSLEER come from the germline V gene. This CDR3 spans 16 amino acids. V was pared by 0 bases and J by 5 bases, with 15 bases between. DNA of the CDR3: TGCGCCAGCAGCCAAGATGGGGACACGAAGGGAGATACGCAGTATTTT. Translating gives CASSQDGDTKGDTQYF.

The chain combines TRBV7-3 with TRBJ2-1; perhaps TRBD2 as D (6 bases). The CDR3 runs to 14 residues. V gave up 3 bases and J gave up 8 bases, with 14 bases separating them. Germline V gives CDR1 SGHTA, CDR2 FQGTGA. The CDR3 is CASSFVTSGDEQFF. CDR3 DNA: TGTGCCAGCAGCTTCGTGACTAGTGGGGATGAGCAGTTCTTC.

The rearrangement uses TRBV7-9 and TRBJ1-2; TRBD1 agrees at 8 bases. The germline V gene has CDR1 SEHNR and CDR2 FQNEAQ (reference sequence). The junction had 6 bases not matched to a gene; V was cut back by 5 bases and J by 4 bases. CDR3 size: 14 residues. CDR3 loop: CASSPQGGSYGYTF. The CDR3 DNA is TGTGCCAGCAGCCCACAGGGGGGGAGCTATGGCTACACCTTC. The full variable domain, with the rest looked up from reference TRBV7-9 and TRBJ1-2, is DTGVSQNPRHKITKRGQNVTFRCDPISEHNRLYWYRQTLGQGPEFLTYFQNEAQLEKSRLLSDRFSAERPKGSFSTLEIQRTEQGDSAMYLCASSPQGGSYGYTFGSGTRLTVV.

The rearrangement links TRBV6-7 to TRBJ2-5; possible D gene TRBD2, 5 bases. TRBV6-7 is known as an ORF, though its function is uncertain. V was clipped by 3 bases and J by 5 bases, with 13 bases between them. The CDR3 consists of 14 residues. The CDR3 nucleotides read TGTGCCAGCAGTTATGGGAGTCGGCGGGAGACCCAGTACTTC. Protein product: CASSYGSRRETQYF.